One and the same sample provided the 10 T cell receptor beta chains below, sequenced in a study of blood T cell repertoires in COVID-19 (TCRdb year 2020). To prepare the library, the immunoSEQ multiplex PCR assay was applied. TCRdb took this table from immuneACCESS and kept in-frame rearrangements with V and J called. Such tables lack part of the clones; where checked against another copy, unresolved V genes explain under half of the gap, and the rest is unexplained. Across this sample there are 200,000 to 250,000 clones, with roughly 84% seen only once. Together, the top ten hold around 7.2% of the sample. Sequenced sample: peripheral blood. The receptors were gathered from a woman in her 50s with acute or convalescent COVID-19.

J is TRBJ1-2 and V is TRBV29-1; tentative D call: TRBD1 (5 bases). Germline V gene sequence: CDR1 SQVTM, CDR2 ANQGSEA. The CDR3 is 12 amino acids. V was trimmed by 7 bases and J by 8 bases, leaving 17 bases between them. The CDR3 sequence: CSGHSSGLGYTF. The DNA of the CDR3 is TGCAGCGGACACTCCTCAGGGCTCGGCTACACCTTC.

In nucleotides, the CDR3 is TGTGCCAGCAGCTCGTCCCGACAGGGAAGCTACACCTTC. Its protein product is CASSSSRQGSYTF. This chain connects TRBV7-2 to TRBJ1-2; TRBD1 matches 7 bases. The germline V gene encodes CDR1 SGHTA and CDR2 FQGNSA. This CDR3 is built from 13 residues. The ends lost 4 bases at V and 9 bases at J; junction bases unmatched: 8.

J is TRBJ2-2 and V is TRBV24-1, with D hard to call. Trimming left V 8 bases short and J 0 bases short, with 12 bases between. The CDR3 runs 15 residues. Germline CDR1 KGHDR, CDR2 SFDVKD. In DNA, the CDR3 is TGTGCCACCATGGCATTGGGCGCGAACACCGGGGAGCTGTTTTTT. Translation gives CATMALGANTGELFF.

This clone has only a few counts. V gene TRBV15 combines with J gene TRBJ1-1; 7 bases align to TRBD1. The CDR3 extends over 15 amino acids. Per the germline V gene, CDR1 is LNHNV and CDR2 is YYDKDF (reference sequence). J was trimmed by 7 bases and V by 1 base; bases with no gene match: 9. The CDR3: CATSRARDRPSEAFF. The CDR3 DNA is TGTGCCACCAGCAGAGCCCGGGACAGACCTAGTGAAGCTTTCTTT.

CDR3 nucleotides: TGTGCCAGCAGCCATGGACAGGGGTTACTGGAATCCTACAATGAGCAGTTCTTC. This sequence encodes CASSHGQGLLESYNEQFF. The chain carries TRBV28 and TRBJ2-1; 9 bases are shared with TRBD1. Germline V lookup: CDR1 MDHEN, CDR2 SYDVKM. The V and J ends lost 6 bases and 1 base, in that order; junction bases with no gene match: 13. This CDR3 spans 18 amino acids.

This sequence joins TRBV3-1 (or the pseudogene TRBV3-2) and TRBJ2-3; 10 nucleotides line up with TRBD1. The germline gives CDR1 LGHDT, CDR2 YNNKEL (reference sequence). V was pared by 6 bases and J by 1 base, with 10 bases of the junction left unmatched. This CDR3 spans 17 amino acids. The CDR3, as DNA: TGTGCCAGCAGTCGAAGACAGGGGGCGCGCGGCACAGATACGCAGTATTTT. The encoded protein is CASSRRQGARGTDTQYF.

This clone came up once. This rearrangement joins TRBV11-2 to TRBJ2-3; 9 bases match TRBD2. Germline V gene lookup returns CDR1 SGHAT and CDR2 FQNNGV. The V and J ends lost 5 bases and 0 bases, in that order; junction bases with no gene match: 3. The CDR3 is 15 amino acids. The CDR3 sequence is CASSLTSGSTDTQYF. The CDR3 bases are TGTGCCAGCAGCCTGACTAGCGGAAGCACAGATACGCAGTATTTT.

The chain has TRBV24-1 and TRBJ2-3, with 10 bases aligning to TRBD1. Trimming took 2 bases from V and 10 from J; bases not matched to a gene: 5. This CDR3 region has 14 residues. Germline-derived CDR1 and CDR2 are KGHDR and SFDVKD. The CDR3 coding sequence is TGTGCCACCAGTGATTGGGACAGGGGAAGGGCGCAGTATTTT. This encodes CATSDWDRGRAQYF.

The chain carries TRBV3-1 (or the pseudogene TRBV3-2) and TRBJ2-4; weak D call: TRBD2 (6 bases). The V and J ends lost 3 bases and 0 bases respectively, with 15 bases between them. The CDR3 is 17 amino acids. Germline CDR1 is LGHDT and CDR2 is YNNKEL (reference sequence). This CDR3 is CASSHTGRTKAKNIQYF. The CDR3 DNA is TGTGCCAGCAGCCATACCGGGAGAACGAAAGCCAAAAACATTCAGTACTTC.

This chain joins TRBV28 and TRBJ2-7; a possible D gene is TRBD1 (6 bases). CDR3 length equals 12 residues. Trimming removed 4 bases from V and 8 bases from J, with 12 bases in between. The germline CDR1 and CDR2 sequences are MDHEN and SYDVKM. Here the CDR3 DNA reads TGTGCCAGCAGTTACTTCAGGGACAAGCAGTACTTC. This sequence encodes CASSYFRDKQYF.